This T cell receptor (beta chain) derives from a study of naive and memory T cell subsets. Study outcomes and limitations: Clonotypes are single alpha or beta chains, not paired receptors. The power law exponent of TCR abundance differed between naive and memory cells. A few larger clonotypes appeared in naive repertoires, especially CD8, possibly memory cells re-expressing CD45RA. No ground truth validated the naive and memory repertoire findings.

Comments on this clonotype: Its antigen remains unknown.

The CDR3 is 14 residues long. Germline assignment: CDR1 MNHEY and CDR2 SMNVEV (reference sequence). Trimming shortened V by 8 bases and J by 4 bases, and 17 bases separated the two germline ends. Two oligonucleotides, mixed equimolar, formed the beta constant-region primer covering TRBC1 and TRBC2. Four rounds of PCR amplified the ligated cDNA using nested alpha and beta constant-region primers plus SP2. Each CDR3 protein is one row after TCRdb ran MiXCR on the UMI-ligation and nested PCR reads. The sample carries approximately 150,000 distinct CDR3 sequences, 22% recorded once. The chain has TRBV27 and TRBJ1-1; maybe TRBD1 (5 bases). The sample consisted of naive CD4+ T cells from blood. This TCR came from a human donor in good health. The CDR3 reads CASARPGRVTEAFF. The CDR3, as DNA: TGTGCCAGCGCCAGGCCGGGCAGGGTCACTGAAGCTTTCTTT.